This T cell receptor beta chain was identified in a study of OX40 agonist ivuxolimab in advanced cancers. Study-level background: Every patient in dose escalation had hepatocellular carcinoma, melanoma, renal cell or head and neck cancer. Mean age approximately 59 years, range roughly 20 to 85; approximately 83% male. Notes on the study in general: Some nonresponders likewise displayed low normalized T-cell clonal expansion.

As to this clone: Its antigen is unidentified.

Trimming stripped 4 bases from V and 3 bases from J, with 10 bases between. Per the germline V gene, CDR1 is SGDLS and CDR2 is YYNGEE. This CDR3 has 13 amino acids. Sequencing used immunoSEQ multiplex PCR; TCRdb keeps in-frame clones, though not all of them. Of some 51,000 clones in the sample, around 77% are singletons; the top ten hold 2% to 2.5%. This sequence originates from an adult with an advanced solid tumor such as melanoma, head and neck, liver or kidney cancer. The V and J genes are TRBV9 and TRBJ1-1; no clear D. The source material was CD4+ or CD8+ T cells sorted from blood, sampled in a trial of the OX40 agonist ivuxolimab. CDR3 bases: TGTGCCAGCAGCCAAAACCGGGACACTGAAGCTTTCTTT. Protein product: CASSQNRDTEAFF.